This T cell receptor beta chain was recovered during a study of blood T cells in healthy people across ages. Study-wide findings and caveats: Naive CD4+ cells and diversity were both higher in long-lived donors than in aged donors. Not knowing donor CMV status may have confounded expanded clonotype changes.

Germline V gene sequence: CDR1 SEHNR, CDR2 FQNEAQ (reference sequence). V gave up 4 bases and J gave up 4 bases, with 16 bases separating them. The CDR3 is 15 amino acids. Primers used in a second PCR of roughly 7 to 12 cycles were a sample-barcoded 5' primer and a J-beta primer mix. Via MiXCR, TCRdb re-called the 5' RACE reads, giving one row per CDR3 protein. Of 1.5 million to 2 million distinct CDR3 sequences detected, under 30% appear once; the ten largest clones hold about 8%. Comment on this clonotype: As yet, its antigen is unknown.

Isolating PBMCs gave at least 6 million of these cells per sample. Sequenced: blood. This sequence originates from a woman between 25 and 40 years old in good health. This rearrangement joins TRBV7-9 to TRBJ1-2; D is uncertain. The DNA of the CDR3 is TGTGCCAGCAGCTACGATAACCTGAGGGCCTATGGCTACACCTTC. Translation: CASSYDNLRAYGYTF.